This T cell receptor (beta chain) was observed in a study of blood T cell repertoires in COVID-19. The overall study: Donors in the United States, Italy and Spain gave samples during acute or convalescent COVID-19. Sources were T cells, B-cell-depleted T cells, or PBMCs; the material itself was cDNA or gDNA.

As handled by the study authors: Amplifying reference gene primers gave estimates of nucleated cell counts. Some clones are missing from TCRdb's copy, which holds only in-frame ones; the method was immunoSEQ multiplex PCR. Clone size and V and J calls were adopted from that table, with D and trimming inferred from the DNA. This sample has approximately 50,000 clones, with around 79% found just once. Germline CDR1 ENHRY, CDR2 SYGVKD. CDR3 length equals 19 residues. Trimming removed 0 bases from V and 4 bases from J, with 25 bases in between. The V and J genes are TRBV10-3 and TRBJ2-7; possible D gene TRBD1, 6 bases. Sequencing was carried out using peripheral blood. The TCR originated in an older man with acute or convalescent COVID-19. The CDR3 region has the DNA TGTGCCATCAGTGAGTCAAGGTTCCGAACCAGGCAGGGGCTGTACGAGCAGTACTTC. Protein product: CAISESRFRTRQGLYEQYF.